The 21 T cell receptor beta chains presented below share a single source sample, sequenced in a study of blood T cell repertoires in COVID-19. Sequencing used immunoSEQ multiplex PCR; TCRdb keeps in-frame clones, though not all of them. The sample lists about 330,000 clones, 83% occurring once. The sample taken for sequencing was peripheral blood. Receptors originate from a woman aged 45 to 65 with acute or convalescent COVID-19.

There are a few counts of this clone. The rearrangement uses TRBV29-1 and TRBJ1-1, with TRBD1 matching over 7 bases. CDR1 and CDR2 (germline): SQVTM, ANQGSEA. The CDR3 has 14 residues. With V trimmed by 7 bases and J by 4 bases, 12 bases remained unmatched. The DNA for the CDR3 is TGCAGCGCCAGACAGGGAGAGGGGGGCACTGAAGCTTTCTTT. It is translated as CSARQGEGGTEAFF.

The chain carries TRBV2 and TRBJ2-7; D is undetermined. The CDR3 runs 13 residues. Germline CDR1 SNHLY, CDR2 FYNNEI. Between the trimmed V and J ends, which lost 5 bases and 2 bases, there was a span of 10 bases. CDR3: CASSFQVAYEQYV. The DNA of the CDR3 is TGTGCCAGCAGTTTTCAGGTCGCCTACGAGCAGTACGTC.

The chain is built from TRBV30 and TRBJ1-5, with 10 bases lining up with TRBD1. The CDR3 runs 14 residues. Germline trimming cut 3 bases from V and 5 bases from J; bases unmatched to any gene: 4. Germline V gene data show CDR1 as GTSNPN and CDR2 as SVGIG (reference sequence). CDR3 sequence (DNA): TGTGCCTGGAGCGGACAGGGGGGACATCAGCCCCAGCATTTT. As protein: CAWSGQGGHQPQHF.

The genes are TRBV27 and TRBJ1-1, with D uncertain. Germline CDR1 and CDR2: MNHEY and SMNVEV (reference sequence). The length of the CDR3 is 14 residues. Trimming removed 1 base from V and 2 bases from J, with 8 bases in between. CDR3 in DNA: TGTGCCAGCAGTTTATATGGAGCCAACACTGAAGCTTTCTTT. Translated: CASSLYGANTEAFF.

The CDR3 DNA reads as TGTGCCAGCAGGCCGGGACTAGCGGGGCTATCCTACGAGCAGTACTTC. Translation gives CASRPGLAGLSYEQYF. This sequence joins TRBV27 and TRBJ2-7; 13 bases align to TRBD2. CDR3 length equals 16 residues. Germline CDR1 MNHEY, CDR2 SMNVEV (reference sequence). The V gene end was trimmed by 6 bases and the J gene end by 1 base; junction bases not matched to a gene: 6.

The V call is TRBV2, the J call TRBJ2-1, with a possible D match to TRBD1 (5 bases). Trimming shortened V by 4 bases and J by 8 bases, and 18 bases separated the two germline ends. CDR1 and CDR2 from the germline V gene are SNHLY and FYNNEI. The CDR3 runs to 15 residues. CDR3 amino acids: CASSGQKEPRDEQFF. The CDR3 DNA is TGTGCCAGCAGTGGGCAAAAGGAGCCCAGGGATGAGCAGTTCTTC.

The chain recombines TRBV6-6 with TRBJ2-5; possibly TRBD2 for D (6 bases). V was cut by 2 bases and J by 2 bases, with 9 bases left in between. This CDR3 is built from 14 residues. Germline V CDR1 and CDR2: MNHNY, SVGAGI (reference sequence). The CDR3 spells CASSYTGLQETQYF. For the CDR3, the DNA is TGTGCCAGCAGTTACACGGGACTTCAAGAGACCCAGTACTTC.

This clone was found once. V gene TRBV3-1 (or the pseudogene TRBV3-2) combines with J gene TRBJ1-5, with D perhaps TRBD1 (6 bases). This CDR3 is built from 15 residues. Trimming took off 0 bases at V and 3 bases at J, with 9 bases between the two ends. Germline CDR1 reads LGHDT; CDR2 reads YNNKEL (reference sequence). CDR3 nucleotide sequence: TGTGCCAGCAGCCAAGATATGGGGGCCAATCAGCCCCAGCATTTT. This sequence encodes CASSQDMGANQPQHF.

V gene TRBV12-3 or TRBV12-4 combines with J gene TRBJ1-1; D ambiguous. V lost 11 bases and J lost 2, with 15 bases in between. The length of the CDR3 is 13 residues. CDR3 nucleotide sequence: TGTGCCGGTTCGGGGTCTTTAAACACTGAAGCTTTCTTT. Translation: CAGSGSLNTEAFF.

The chain employs TRBV10-3 and TRBJ1-1, with 9 bases that match TRBD1. The trim removed 6 bases at V and 3 bases at J, leaving 8 bases unmatched. Germline V gives CDR1 ENHRY, CDR2 SYGVKD. The CDR3 runs to 15 residues. As DNA, the CDR3 is TGTGCCATCAGGGACAGGGGAAGATTAGACACTGAAGCTTTCTTT. This sequence encodes CAIRDRGRLDTEAFF.

This chain uses TRBV10-1 with TRBJ2-1; D perhaps matches TRBD1 (5 bases). This CDR3 has 12 residues. The germline gives CDR1 WNHNN, CDR2 SYGVQD (reference sequence). The V gene lost 8 bases and the J gene lost 10 bases, with 15 bases spanning the gap. The DNA of the CDR3 is TGCGCCAGCGGCAGGGATAGCTGGGAGCAGTTCTTC. Its protein product is CASGRDSWEQFF.

This clone was counted at least ten times. V and J are TRBV9 and TRBJ1-1, with D unresolved. Germline loops: CDR1 SGDLS, CDR2 YYNGEE. The CDR3 spans 12 residues. With 4 bases removed from V and 9 bases from J, the gap between germline ends came to 13 bases. DNA of the CDR3: TGTGCCAGCAGCCCGGGGTCCGGGAAAGCTTTCTTT. This codes for CASSPGSGKAFF.

This chain connects TRBV5-4 to TRBJ2-1; D gene ambiguous. Germline assignment: CDR1 SGHNT and CDR2 YYREEE (reference sequence). This CDR3 region has 15 residues. The V end lost 2 bases, the J end lost 5 bases, and 14 bases lay between the germline ends. The DNA of the CDR3 is TGTGCCAGCAGCTTCCCGGGTCCTGAACACAATGAGCAGTTCTTC. Its translation: CASSFPGPEHNEQFF. Complete variable domain (other parts from reference TRBV5-4 and TRBJ2-1): ETGVTQSPTHLIKTRGQQVTLRCSSQSGHNTVSWYQQALGQGPQFIFQYYREEENGRGNFPPRFSGLQFPNYSSELNVNALELDDSALYLCASSFPGPEHNEQFFGPGTRLTVL.

The chain is built from TRBV25-1 and TRBJ1-3; D is unresolved. CDR3 length equals 16 residues. The germline V gene has CDR1 MGHDK and CDR2 SYGVNS. Between the trimmed V and J ends, which lost 4 bases and 4 bases, there was a span of 17 bases. The CDR3 sequence: CASSGWEEGGGNTIYF. The CDR3 nucleotides are TGTGCCAGCAGTGGCTGGGAAGAGGGAGGGGGAAACACCATATATTTT.

The V gene is TRBV28, the J gene TRBJ2-3; D possibly corresponds to TRBD2 (6 bases). CDR3 length equals 12 residues. Trimming pared 10 bases from V and 0 bases from J, leaving 8 bases between. The V gene's germline CDR1 is MDHEN and CDR2 SYDVKM. CDR3 sequence reads: CATRGSTDTQYF. Here the CDR3 DNA reads TGTGCCACACGGGGGAGCACAGATACGCAGTATTTT.

V and J are TRBV19 and TRBJ1-1, with D unresolved. The CDR3 consists of 13 residues. The germline V gene has CDR1 LNHDA and CDR2 SQIVND (reference sequence). Trimming shortened V by 5 bases and J by 4 bases, and 11 bases separated the two germline ends. The CDR3 DNA follows: TGTGCCAGTAGTGTTTTGAGGAGCACTGAAGCTTTCTTT. Its protein is CASSVLRSTEAFF.

The chain is built from TRBV29-1 and TRBJ1-5; 7 bases align to TRBD1. This CDR3 has 13 amino acids. CDR1 and CDR2 (germline): SQVTM, ANQGSEA. Trimming cost V 6 bases and J 2 bases; bases outside gene matches: 4. The CDR3 nucleotides are TGCAGCGTAGTCGACAGGGGCAATCAGCCCCAGCATTTT. Translation: CSVVDRGNQPQHF.

The V and J genes are TRBV5-1 and TRBJ2-5, with 7 positions matching TRBD2. V shed 0 bases and J 1 base; nucleotides not matched to a gene: 9. This CDR3 has 17 residues. Germline-derived CDR1 and CDR2 are SGHRS and YFSETQ. The CDR3 spells CASSLEERDLFQETQYF. In DNA form, the CDR3 reads TGCGCCAGCAGCTTGGAGGAGCGGGATCTCTTCCAAGAGACCCAGTACTTC.

This clone was recorded a few times. V usage is TRBV2 and J usage is TRBJ1-5; 9 bases fit TRBD1. Trimming took 3 bases from V and 7 from J; bases not matched to a gene: 7. The CDR3 is 15 amino acids. Looked up from germline, CDR1 is SNHLY and CDR2 is FYNNEI. The CDR3 DNA reads as TGTGCCAGCAGTGAGGAGGGGACAGGGAGGCAGCCCCAGCATTTT. Translating gives CASSEEGTGRQPQHF.

The rearrangement uses TRBV30 and TRBJ1-4; 9 bases match TRBD1. Germline V gene data show CDR1 as GTSNPN and CDR2 as SVGIG (reference sequence). This CDR3 is built from 14 residues. V lost 4 bases, J lost 5 bases, and 5 bases stayed unmatched. This chain's CDR3 is CAWNPGTGNEKLFF. The CDR3 region has the DNA TGTGCCTGGAATCCCGGGACAGGGAATGAAAAACTGTTTTTT.

Of note for this clone: The junction departs from the called germline gene at one end, perhaps through a read error. The CDR3 loop is CATSRDKENGYTF. As DNA, the CDR3 is TGTGCCACCAGTCGGGACAAAGAAAATGGCTACACCTTC. The chain employs TRBV10-3 and TRBJ1-2; possible D gene TRBD1, 6 bases. CDR3 length equals 13 residues. The germline V gene encodes CDR1 ENHRY and CDR2 SYGVKD.